This entry features one T cell receptor beta chain sequence. The data were taken from a study of control samples from healthy donors and cancer patients. Germline V gives CDR1 SGHVS, CDR2 FNYEAQ. Trimming at V came to 2 bases and at J to 10 bases, leaving 6 bases not matched to a gene. This CDR3 has 15 residues. Produced via immunoSEQ multiplex PCR; TCRdb's table is partial and in-frame only. The data show tens of thousands of clones, with approximately 90% seen just once and roughly 6.9% held by the top ten. Sequencing input: blood. V and J are TRBV7-6 and TRBJ1-6; 9 bases are a match to TRBD1. This receptor was taken from a man in his fifties or sixties in good health. The CDR3 DNA reads TGTGCCAGCAGCTTAATCCGGACAGGGGCATCACCCCTCCACTTT. This gives the protein CASSLIRTGASPLHF.